This T cell receptor (beta chain) was identified in a study of cytomegalovirus exposure and HLA in healthy donors. Overall study findings and caveats: Among TCR beta chains of equal frequency, HLA-associated ones were more clonally expanded in a later analysis.

This PCR relied on a set of 60 Vbeta primers and 13 Jbeta primers. Per the study methods: The authors later counted about 80 million unique TCR beta chains, about 11 million of them shared. TCRdb's copy holds only in-frame clones and misses some; the assay was immunoSEQ multiplex PCR. V and J calls and clone size are as listed in that table; D and trimming were resolved from the DNA. In total, the table holds about 200,000 clones. A note on this clone: Antigen: not known.

Unmatched junction bases numbered 10, after V lost 8 bases and J lost 2 bases. Germline-derived CDR1 and CDR2 are SNHLY and FYNNEI. This CDR3 contains 16 residues. Sequencing was performed on PBMCs. The rearrangement links TRBV2 to TRBJ2-3, with 10 bases aligning to TRBD2. This sequence originates from a man aged 25 to 45 in good health and CMV-seronegative. CDR3 protein: CASGVAGGLYTDTQYF. DNA for the CDR3: TGTGCCAGCGGCGTAGCGGGGGGCCTCTACACAGATACGCAGTATTTT.